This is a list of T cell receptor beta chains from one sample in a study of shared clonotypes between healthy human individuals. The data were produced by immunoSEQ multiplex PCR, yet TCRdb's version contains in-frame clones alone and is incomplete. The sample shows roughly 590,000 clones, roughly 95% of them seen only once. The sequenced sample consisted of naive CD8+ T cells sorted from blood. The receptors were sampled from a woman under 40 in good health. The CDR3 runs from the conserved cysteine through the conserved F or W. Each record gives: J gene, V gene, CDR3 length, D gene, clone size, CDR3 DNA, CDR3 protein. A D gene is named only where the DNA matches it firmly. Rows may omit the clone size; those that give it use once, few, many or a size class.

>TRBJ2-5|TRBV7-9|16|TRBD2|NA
TGTGCCAGCAGCCAGACTAGCGGGAGGGACTGGGAGACCCAGTACTTC
CASSQTSGRDWETQYF
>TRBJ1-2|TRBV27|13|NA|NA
TGTGCCAGCAGTTTCATCAGTAGCTATGGCTACACCTTC
CASSFISSYGYTF
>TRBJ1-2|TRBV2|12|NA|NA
TGTGCCACCGCCGAGGGGGTCTATGGCTACACCTTC
CATAEGVYGYTF
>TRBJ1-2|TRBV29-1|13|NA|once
TGCAGCGTTGCGGGGGAGGGGGTAAAAGGCTACACCTTC
CSVAGEGVKGYTF
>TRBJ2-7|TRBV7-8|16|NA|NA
TGTGCCAGCAGCTTATACGGGGGGCCCCAGCCCTACGAGCAGTACTTC
CASSLYGGPQPYEQYF
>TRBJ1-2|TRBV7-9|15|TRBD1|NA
TGTGCCAGCAGCTCGGACAGGGGTTATATCTATGGCTACACCTTC
CASSSDRGYIYGYTF
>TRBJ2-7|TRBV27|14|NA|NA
TGTGCCAGCAGTTTCGCGAGGGACGACTACGAGCAGTACTTC
CASSFARDDYEQYF
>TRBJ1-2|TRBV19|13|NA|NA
TGTGCCAGTACCCTGGCCGAGGCCTATGGCTACACCTTC
CASTLAEAYGYTF
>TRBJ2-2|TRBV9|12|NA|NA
TGTGCCAGCAGCTTTAGTGCCGGGGAGCTGTTTTTT
CASSFSAGELFF
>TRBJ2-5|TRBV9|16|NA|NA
TGTGCCAGCAGCGTAGGTTCGTCAGGCTCACAAGAGACCCAGTACTTC
CASSVGSSGSQETQYF
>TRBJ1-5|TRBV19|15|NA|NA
TGTGCCAGTAGCATAACAGGGTATAGCAATCAGCCCCAGCATTTT
CASSITGYSNQPQHF
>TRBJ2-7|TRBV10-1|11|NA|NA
TGCGCCAGCGGCGTTGGGTACGAGCAGTACTTC
CASGVGYEQYF
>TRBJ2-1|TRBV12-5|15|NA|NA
TGTGCTAGTGGTTTGGACTCCACCTCCTACAATGAGCAGTTCTTC
CASGLDSTSYNEQFF
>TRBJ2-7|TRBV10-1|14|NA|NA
TGCGCCAGCAGGAAGGACTTGAGCTCCTACGAGCAGTACTTC
CASRKDLSSYEQYF
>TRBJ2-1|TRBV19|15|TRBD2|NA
TGTGCCAGTAGTGAGCGGGAGTGGGTTTACAATGAGCAGTTCTTC
CASSEREWVYNEQFF
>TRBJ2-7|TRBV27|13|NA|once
TGTGCCAGCAGTTTATTAGGGGGGAGCGAGCAGTACTTC
CASSLLGGSEQYF
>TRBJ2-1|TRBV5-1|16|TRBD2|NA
TGCGCCAGCAGCCCCGGACTAGCGGGAGTTATTGATGAGCAGTTCTTC
CASSPGLAGVIDEQFF
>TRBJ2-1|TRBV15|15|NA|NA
TGTGCCACCAGCCCAGGACTTAGCGGCTACAATGAGCAGTTCTTC
CATSPGLSGYNEQFF
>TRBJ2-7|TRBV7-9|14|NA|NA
TGTGCCAGCCGAAGGACAGAGTCCACCTACGAGCAGTACTTC
CASRRTESTYEQYF
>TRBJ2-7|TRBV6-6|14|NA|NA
TGTGCCAGCAGTTACTCGACGGGAGCCTACGAGCAGTACTTC
CASSYSTGAYEQYF
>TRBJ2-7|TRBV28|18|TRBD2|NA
TGTGCCAGTGGATCATGGGACGACTCGGGAGGATCGGGTTACGAGCAGTACTTC
CASGSWDDSGGSGYEQYF
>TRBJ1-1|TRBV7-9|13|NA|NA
TGTGCCAGCAGCTCCCCTCTCGACACTGAAGCTTTCTTT
CASSSPLDTEAFF
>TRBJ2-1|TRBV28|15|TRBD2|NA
TGTGCCAGCAGGGAACTAGCGGGAGGGCCAGGTGAGCAGTTCTTC
CASRELAGGPGEQFF
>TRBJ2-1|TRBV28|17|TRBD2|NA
TGTGCCAGCAGCTCGGGACTAGCGGGAAGCTCCTACAATGAGCAGTTCTTC
CASSSGLAGSSYNEQFF
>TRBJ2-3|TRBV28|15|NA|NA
TGTGCCAGCAGTTTGTTCGGGGGAGTCCCAGATACGCAGTATTTT
CASSLFGGVPDTQYF
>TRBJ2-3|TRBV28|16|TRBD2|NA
TGTGCCAGCAGTCCCTTAGCGGGAGCGGGCACAGATACGCAGTATTTT
CASSPLAGAGTDTQYF
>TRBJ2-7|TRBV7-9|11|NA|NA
TGTGCCAGCAGCTTACATGACGAGCAGTACTTC
CASSLHDEQYF
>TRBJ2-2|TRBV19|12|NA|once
TGTGCCAGTAGGCTGCTCACCGGGGAGCTGTTTTTT
CASRLLTGELFF
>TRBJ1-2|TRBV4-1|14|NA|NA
TGCGCCAGCAGCCACACGGCGGGGGAGGATGGCTACACCTTC
CASSHTAGEDGYTF
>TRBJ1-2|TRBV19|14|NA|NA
TGTGCCAGTAGTATTGACGATGAATGGGATGGCTACACCTTC
CASSIDDEWDGYTF
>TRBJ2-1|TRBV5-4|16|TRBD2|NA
TGTGCCAGCAGCCCAGAACGGGGGGGCTCCTACAATGAGCAGTTCTTC
CASSPERGGSYNEQFF
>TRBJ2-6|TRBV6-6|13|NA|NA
TGTGCCAGCAGTTACTCTGTAGCCAACGTCCTGACTTTC
CASSYSVANVLTF
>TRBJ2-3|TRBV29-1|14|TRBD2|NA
TGCAGCGCTGGCCCTAGCGGGGGCGATGATACGCAGTATTTT
CSAGPSGGDDTQYF
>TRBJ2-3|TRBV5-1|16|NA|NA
TGCGCCAGCAGCCCGCGTTCAGGATCTAGCACAGATACGCAGTATTTT
CASSPRSGSSTDTQYF
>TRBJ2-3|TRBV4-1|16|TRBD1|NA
TGCGCCAGCAGCCAGAGGGACAGGGGTGAGACAGATACGCAGTATTTT
CASSQRDRGETDTQYF